This T cell receptor (beta chain) was obtained from a study of cytomegalovirus exposure and HLA in healthy donors. The CDR3 runs to 14 residues. J gave up 9 bases and V 6 bases, and 9 bases lay outside the gene matches. Looked up from germline, CDR1 is MNHEY and CDR2 is SMNVEV (reference sequence). The PCR contained 60 Vbeta and 13 Jbeta primers. The repertoire was sequenced with immunoSEQ multiplex PCR; TCRdb's copy has only in-frame clones and lacks some. The profile shows about 160,000 clones, 84% of them singletons. The chain carries TRBV27 and TRBJ2-4; 9 bases are a match to TRBD1. This receptor was taken from a man aged 30-40 years in good health and CMV-seronegative. Source material: PBMCs. CDR3 region: CASSLGQGLTIQYF. The CDR3, as DNA: TGTGCCAGCAGCCTCGGACAGGGGCTTACCATTCAGTACTTC.